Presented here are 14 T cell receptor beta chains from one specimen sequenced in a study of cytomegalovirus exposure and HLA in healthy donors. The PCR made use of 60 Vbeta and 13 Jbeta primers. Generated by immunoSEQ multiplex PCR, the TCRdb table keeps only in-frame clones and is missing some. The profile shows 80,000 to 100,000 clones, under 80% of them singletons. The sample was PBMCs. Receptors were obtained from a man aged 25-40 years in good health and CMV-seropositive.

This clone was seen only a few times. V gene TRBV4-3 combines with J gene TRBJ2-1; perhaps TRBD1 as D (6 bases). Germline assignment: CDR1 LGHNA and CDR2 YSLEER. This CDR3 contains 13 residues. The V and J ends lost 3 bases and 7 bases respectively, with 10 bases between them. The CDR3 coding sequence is TGCGCCAGCAGCCACACCGGACAGAATGAGCAGTTCTTC. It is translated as CASSHTGQNEQFF.

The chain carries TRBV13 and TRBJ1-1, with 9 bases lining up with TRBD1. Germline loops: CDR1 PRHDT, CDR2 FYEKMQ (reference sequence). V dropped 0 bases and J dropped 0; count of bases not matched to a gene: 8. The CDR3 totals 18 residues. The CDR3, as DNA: TGTGCCAGCAGCTTAGGAGTGGGGACAGGGAATATGAACACTGAAGCTTTCTTT. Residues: CASSLGVGTGNMNTEAFF. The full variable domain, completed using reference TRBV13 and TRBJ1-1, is AAGVIQSPRHLIKEKRETATLKCYPIPRHDTVYWYQQGPGQDPQFLISFYEKMQSDKGSIPDRFSAQQFSDYHSELNMSSLELGDSALYFCASSLGVGTGNMNTEAFFGQGTRLTVV.

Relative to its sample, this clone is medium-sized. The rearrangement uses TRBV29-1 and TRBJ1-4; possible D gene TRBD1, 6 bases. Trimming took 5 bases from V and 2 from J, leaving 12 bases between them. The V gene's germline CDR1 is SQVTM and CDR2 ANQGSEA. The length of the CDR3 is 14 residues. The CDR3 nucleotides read TGCAGCGTTTCTAGGGGGTCTACTAATGAAAAACTGTTTTTT. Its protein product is CSVSRGSTNEKLFF.

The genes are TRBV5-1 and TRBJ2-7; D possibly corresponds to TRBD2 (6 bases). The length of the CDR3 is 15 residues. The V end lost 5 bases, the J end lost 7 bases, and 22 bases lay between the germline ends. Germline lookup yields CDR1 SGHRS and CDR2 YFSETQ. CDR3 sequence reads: CASSPGTSRPPEQYF. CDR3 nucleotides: TGCGCCAGCAGTCCCGGGACTTCAAGACCCCCGGAGCAGTACTTC.

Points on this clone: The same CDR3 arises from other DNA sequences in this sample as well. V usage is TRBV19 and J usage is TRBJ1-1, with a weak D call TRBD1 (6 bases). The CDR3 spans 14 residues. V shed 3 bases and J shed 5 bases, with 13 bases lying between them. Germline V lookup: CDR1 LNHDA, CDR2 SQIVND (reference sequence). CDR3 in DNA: TGTGCCAGTAGTATCGGGGGGCTTGGGACTGAAGCTTTCTTT. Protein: CASSIGGLGTEAFF.

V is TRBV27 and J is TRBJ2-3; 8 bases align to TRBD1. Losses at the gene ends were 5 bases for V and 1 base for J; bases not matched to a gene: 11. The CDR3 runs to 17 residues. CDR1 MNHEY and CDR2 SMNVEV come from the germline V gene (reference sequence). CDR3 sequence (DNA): TGTGCCAGCAGTATCCTTAAGGTGGGACAGGGCACAGATACGCAGTATTTT. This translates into CASSILKVGQGTDTQYF.

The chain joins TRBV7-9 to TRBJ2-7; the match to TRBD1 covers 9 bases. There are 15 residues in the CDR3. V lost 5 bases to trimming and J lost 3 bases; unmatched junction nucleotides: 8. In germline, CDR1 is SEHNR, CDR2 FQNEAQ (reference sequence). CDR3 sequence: CASSPGQGPYYEQYF. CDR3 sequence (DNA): TGTGCCAGCAGCCCGGGACAGGGACCTTACTACGAGCAGTACTTC.

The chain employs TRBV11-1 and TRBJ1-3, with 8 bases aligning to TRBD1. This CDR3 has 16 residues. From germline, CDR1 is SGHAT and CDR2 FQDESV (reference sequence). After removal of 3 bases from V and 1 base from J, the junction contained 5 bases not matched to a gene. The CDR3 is CASSFLQGASGNTIYF. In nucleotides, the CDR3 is TGTGCCAGCAGCTTCCTCCAGGGGGCATCTGGAAACACCATATATTTT.

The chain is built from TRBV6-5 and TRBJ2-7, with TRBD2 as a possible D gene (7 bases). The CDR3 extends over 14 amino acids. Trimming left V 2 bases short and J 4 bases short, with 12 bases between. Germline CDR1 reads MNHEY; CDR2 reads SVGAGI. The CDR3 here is CASSYGGGGYEQYF. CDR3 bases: TGTGCCAGCAGTTACGGGGGGGGCGGGTACGAGCAGTACTTC.

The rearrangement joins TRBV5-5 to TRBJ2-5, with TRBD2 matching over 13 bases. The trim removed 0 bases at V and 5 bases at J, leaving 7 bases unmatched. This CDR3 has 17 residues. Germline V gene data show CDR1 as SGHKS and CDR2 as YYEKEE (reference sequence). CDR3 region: CASSLGGLAGVGETQYF. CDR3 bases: TGTGCCAGCAGCTTGGGAGGACTAGCGGGGGTTGGGGAGACCCAGTACTTC.

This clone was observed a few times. CDR3 sequence: CASSLSDRGSSGYTF. The CDR3 nucleotides are TGTGCCAGCAGCCTCTCCGACAGGGGAAGTTCAGGCTACACCTTC. The genes are TRBV7-9 and TRBJ1-2; the match to TRBD1 covers 8 bases. CDR1 is SEHNR, CDR2 FQNEAQ, per germline (reference sequence). This CDR3 spans 15 amino acids. The V segment lost 5 bases and the J segment 8 bases; nucleotides outside the gene matches: 13.

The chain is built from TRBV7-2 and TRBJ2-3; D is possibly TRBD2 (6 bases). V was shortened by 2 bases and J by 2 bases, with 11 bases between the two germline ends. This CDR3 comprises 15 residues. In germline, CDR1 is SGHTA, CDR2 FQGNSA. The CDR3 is CASSLNSGVTDTQYF. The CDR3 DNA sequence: TGTGCCAGCAGCTTAAACTCGGGGGTCACAGATACGCAGTATTTT.

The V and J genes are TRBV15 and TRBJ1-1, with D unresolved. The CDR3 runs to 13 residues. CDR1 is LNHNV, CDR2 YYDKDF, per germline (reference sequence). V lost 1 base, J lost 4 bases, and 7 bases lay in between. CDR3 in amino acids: CATSRVSTTEAFF. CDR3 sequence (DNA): TGTGCCACCAGCAGAGTTAGTACCACTGAAGCTTTCTTT. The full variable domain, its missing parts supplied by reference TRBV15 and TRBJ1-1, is DAMVIQNPRYQVTQFGKPVTLSCSQTLNHNVMYWYQQKSSQAPKLLFHYYDKDFNNEADTPDNFQSRRPNTSFCFLDIRSPGLGDTAMYLCATSRVSTTEAFFGQGTRLTVV.

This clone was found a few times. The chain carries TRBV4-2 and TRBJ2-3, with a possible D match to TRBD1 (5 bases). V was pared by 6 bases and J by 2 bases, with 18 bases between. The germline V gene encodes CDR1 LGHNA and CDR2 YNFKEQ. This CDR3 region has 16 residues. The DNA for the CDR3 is TGTGCCAGCAGTCAATCGATATGGGGCTCCACAGATACGCAGTATTTT. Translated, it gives CASSQSIWGSTDTQYF.